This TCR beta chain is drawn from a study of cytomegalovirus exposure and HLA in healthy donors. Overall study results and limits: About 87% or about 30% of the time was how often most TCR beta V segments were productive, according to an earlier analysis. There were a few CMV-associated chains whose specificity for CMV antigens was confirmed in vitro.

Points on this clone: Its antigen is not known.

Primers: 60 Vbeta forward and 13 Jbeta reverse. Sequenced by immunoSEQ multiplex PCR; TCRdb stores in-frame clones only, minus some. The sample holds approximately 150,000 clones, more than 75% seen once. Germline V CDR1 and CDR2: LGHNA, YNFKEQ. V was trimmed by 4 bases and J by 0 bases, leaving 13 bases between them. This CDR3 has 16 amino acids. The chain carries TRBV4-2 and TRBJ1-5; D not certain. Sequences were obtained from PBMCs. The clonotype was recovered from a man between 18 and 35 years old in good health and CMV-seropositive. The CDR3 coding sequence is TGTGCCAGCAGCCTTCTGATCGGAGATAGCAATCAGCCCCAGCATTTT. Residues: CASSLLIGDSNQPQHF.